This T cell receptor (beta chain) stems from a study of T cell changes during pregnancy in multiple sclerosis. The method was immunoSEQ multiplex PCR; TCRdb's version includes in-frame clones alone and lacks a portion of them. In the table there are some 29,000 clones, 89% of which are singletons. Sequencing used CD4+ T cells from peripheral blood mononuclear cells, obtained in the first trimester of pregnancy. The receptor was isolated from a female donor in good health, enrolled as a control in a pregnancy study.

The chain's CDR3 is CASSIRGVGGNEQFF. Here the CDR3 DNA reads TGTGCCAGTAGTATCCGGGGAGTTGGTGGCAATGAGCAGTTCTTC. This chain joins TRBV19 and TRBJ2-1, with D perhaps matching TRBD2 (5 bases). V shed 3 bases and J shed 6 bases, with 15 bases lying between them. Germline assignment: CDR1 LNHDA and CDR2 SQIVND (reference sequence). This CDR3 comprises 15 residues. The variable domain in full, completed from reference TRBV19 and TRBJ2-1, reads DGGITQSPKYLFRKEGQNVTLSCEQNLNHDAMYWYRQDPGQGLRLIYYSQIVNDFQKGDIAEGYSVSREKKESFPLTVTSAQKNPTAFYLCASSIRGVGGNEQFFGPGTRLTVL.